The 20 T cell receptor beta chains listed next were all sequenced from one sample in a study of cytomegalovirus exposure and HLA in healthy donors. PCR employed 60 Vbeta and 13 Jbeta primers. Sequencing used immunoSEQ multiplex PCR; TCRdb keeps in-frame clones, though not all of them. The sample lists 150,000 or so clones; over 60% were seen once. The sequenced material came from PBMCs. The receptors here all came from a female donor in good health and CMV-seronegative.

This sequence joins TRBV28 and TRBJ2-7, with 10 bases that match TRBD2. The CDR3 has 14 residues. V was clipped by 3 bases and J by 6 bases; unmatched bases: 5. In germline, CDR1 is MDHEN, CDR2 SYDVKM. The CDR3 spells CASSFRLAGVEQYF. The CDR3 nucleotides are TGTGCCAGCAGTTTCCGTCTAGCGGGAGTCGAGCAGTACTTC.

V usage is TRBV12-5 and J usage is TRBJ2-2; D call uncertain. Trimming cost V 6 bases and J 5 bases, with 7 bases left between them. Germline loops: CDR1 LGHNT, CDR2 FRNRAP. CDR3 length equals 12 residues. The DNA of the CDR3 is TGTGCTAGTGGGTCCTCGACCGGGGAGCTGTTTTTT. Translating it yields CASGSSTGELFF. The complete variable domain, with remaining parts taken from reference TRBV12-5 and TRBJ2-2, reads DARVTQTPRHKVTEMGQEVTMRCQPILGHNTVFWYRQTMMQGLELLAYFRNRAPLDDSGMPKDRFSAEMPDATLATLKIQPSEPRDSAVYFCASGSSTGELFFGEGSRLTVL.

The chain links TRBV4-2 to TRBJ1-6, with TRBD1 matching over 9 bases. V trimming: 2 bases; J trimming: 7 bases; junction bases outside the gene matches: 9. The CDR3 contains 17 residues. Germline V lookup: CDR1 LGHNA, CDR2 YNFKEQ. The chain's CDR3 is CASSQQKMGQGNSPLHF. The CDR3 bases are TGTGCCAGCAGCCAACAAAAGATGGGACAGGGCAATTCACCCCTCCACTTT.

This sequence joins TRBV19 and TRBJ1-1; 8 bases are shared with TRBD1. The germline CDR1 and CDR2 sequences are LNHDA and SQIVND (reference sequence). This CDR3 comprises 14 residues. Trimming took 0 bases from V and 10 from J; bases not matched to a gene: 7. The CDR3 sequence is CASSIDGRTGRAFF. DNA for the CDR3: TGTGCCAGTAGTATAGATGGCCGGACAGGGAGAGCTTTCTTT.

The chain couples TRBV6-5 to TRBJ2-2, with a weak D call TRBD1 (6 bases). The V end was cut by 6 bases, the J end by 2 bases, with 10 bases between. The CDR3 is made up of 14 amino acids. Germline-derived CDR1 and CDR2 are MNHEY and SVGAGI. The CDR3 region is CASRVQGNTGELFF. The DNA of the CDR3 is TGTGCCAGCAGGGTACAGGGAAACACCGGGGAGCTGTTTTTT.

The chain carries TRBV5-1 and TRBJ2-5; D is perhaps TRBD2 (5 bases). The CDR3 totals 13 residues. Germline V gives CDR1 SGHRS, CDR2 YFSETQ. Trimming removed 5 bases from V and 5 bases from J, with 13 bases in between. The CDR3 DNA sequence: TGCGCCAGCAGTGGAGGATATGGGGAGACCCAGTACTTC. Protein sequence: CASSGGYGETQYF.

The chain has TRBV7-9 and TRBJ2-1; TRBD2 agrees at 9 bases. Germline CDR1 SEHNR, CDR2 FQNEAQ (reference sequence). The junction had 6 bases not matched to a gene; V was cut back by 2 bases and J by 7 bases. The CDR3 runs 15 residues. The CDR3: CASSLLRGGWNEQFF. The CDR3, as DNA: TGTGCCAGCAGCTTATTGCGGGGGGGGTGGAATGAGCAGTTCTTC.

The chain is built from TRBV2 and TRBJ2-3; 8 bases line up with TRBD1. Germline CDR1 SNHLY, CDR2 FYNNEI. V dropped 1 base and J dropped 3; count of bases not matched to a gene: 18. The CDR3 extends over 20 amino acids. The CDR3 sequence is CASSEGAKSLIQGVTDTQYF. CDR3 nucleotide sequence: TGTGCCAGCAGTGAAGGGGCAAAGTCCCTTATACAGGGGGTAACAGATACGCAGTATTTT.

This chain links TRBV4-2 with TRBJ2-1; 8 nucleotides agree with TRBD2. With 0 bases clipped from V and 5 bases from J, the junction kept 6 bases outside the gene matches. From germline, CDR1 is LGHNA and CDR2 YNFKEQ. This CDR3 spans 16 amino acids. CDR3 DNA sequence: TGTGCCAGCAGCCAAGATCGGGGGGGCCAGAACAATGAGCAGTTCTTC. Translating gives CASSQDRGGQNNEQFF.

This clone was counted only a few times. The chain has TRBV10-3 and TRBJ2-1, with TRBD2 identical over 10 bases. The ends lost 0 bases at V and 10 bases at J; junction bases unmatched: 3. The CDR3 is 14 amino acids. The germline gives CDR1 ENHRY, CDR2 SYGVKD. CDR3 nucleotides: TGTGCCATCAGTGAGTCGTCTAGCGGGGGAGAGCAGTTCTTC. This sequence encodes CAISESSSGGEQFF.

Only one count was recorded for this clone. The J gene is TRBJ2-5, the V gene TRBV6-5; 7 nucleotides align to TRBD1. Germline assignment: CDR1 MNHEY and CDR2 SVGAGI. This CDR3 contains 12 residues. The junction had 4 bases not matched to a gene; V was cut back by 8 bases and J by 4 bases. As DNA, the CDR3 is TGTGCCAGCTCAGGGGGTGGAGAGACCCAGTACTTC. The encoded protein is CASSGGGETQYF.

This clone appeared a single time. The chain carries TRBV4-2 and TRBJ2-5, with D possibly being TRBD2 (6 bases). CDR3 length: 16 amino acids. Looked up from germline, CDR1 is LGHNA and CDR2 is YNFKEQ. Trimming removed 4 bases at V and 5 bases at J, with 20 bases between. The CDR3: CASSPLVEGPRETQYF. The CDR3 bases are TGTGCCAGCAGCCCCCTGGTGGAGGGGCCCCGGGAGACCCAGTACTTC.

The rearrangement links TRBV5-1 to TRBJ1-1; D may be TRBD1 (6 bases). The CDR3 runs to 17 residues. Per the germline V gene, CDR1 is SGHRS and CDR2 is YFSETQ. Trimming cost V 4 bases and J 6 bases, with 25 bases left between them. CDR3 sequence reads: CASSPLNPGQLFPEAFF. CDR3 nucleotides: TGCGCCAGCAGCCCACTAAACCCGGGACAATTATTCCCTGAAGCTTTCTTT.

CDR3 DNA sequence: TGTGCCAGCAGTGAAGCCAGGAGGACCGATAGCAATCAGCCCCAGCATTTT. Translation: CASSEARRTDSNQPQHF. This chain links TRBV6-1 with TRBJ1-5; D is ambiguous. The V gene lost 0 bases and the J gene lost 0 bases, with 12 bases spanning the gap. The CDR3 contains 17 residues. Germline V lookup: CDR1 MNHNS, CDR2 SASEGT.

The chain couples TRBV30 to TRBJ2-7, with 10 bases identical to TRBD1. The CDR3 is 14 amino acids. V was pared by 4 bases and J by 5 bases, with 8 bases of the junction left unmatched. From germline, CDR1 is GTSNPN and CDR2 SVGIG (reference sequence). The CDR3 coding sequence is TGTGCCTGGATGCCGGGACAGGGGCGGGACGAGCAGTACTTC. This encodes CAWMPGQGRDEQYF.

V and J are TRBV7-4 and TRBJ2-2; 12 bases fit TRBD2. The length of the CDR3 is 18 residues. J gave up 4 bases and V 2 bases, and 8 bases lay outside the gene matches. CDR1 SGHVT and CDR2 SQSDAQ come from the germline V gene. CDR3: CASSLRSSGRGVTGELFF. CDR3 DNA: TGTGCCAGCAGCTTAAGGTCTAGCGGGAGGGGGGTCACCGGGGAGCTGTTTTTT.

V gene TRBV9 combines with J gene TRBJ2-3; D perhaps matches TRBD1 (5 bases). Germline CDR1 and CDR2: SGDLS and YYNGEE. There are 13 residues in the CDR3. Deletions cut 4 bases from V and 13 bases from J, with 19 bases between. CDR3 sequence (DNA): TGTGCCAGCAGCCCACTGACAGCCTCCCTTGAGTATTTT. Amino acids: CASSPLTASLEYF.

The sample holds one count of this clone. This chain links TRBV4-1 with TRBJ2-7; D may be TRBD2 (5 bases). The germline V and J ends were trimmed by 5 bases and 3 bases, with 8 bases remaining between them. The CDR3 has 12 residues. From germline, CDR1 is MGHRA and CDR2 YSYEKL. CDR3 sequence: CASSSTSYEQYF. The CDR3, as DNA: TGCGCCAGCAGCTCCACTAGCTACGAGCAGTACTTC.

This chain uses TRBV7-2 with TRBJ2-3; the match to TRBD2 covers 11 bases. V trimming: 0 bases; J trimming: 5 bases; junction bases outside the gene matches: 4. The CDR3 has 16 residues. Germline V CDR1 and CDR2: SGHTA, FQGNSA. The DNA of the CDR3 is TGTGCCAGCAGCTTAGCTAGCGGGGGGGCCAGAGATACGCAGTATTTT. It codes for CASSLASGGARDTQYF.

V is TRBV11-2 and J is TRBJ1-1; 7 bases align to TRBD1. Germline V CDR1 and CDR2: SGHAT, FQNNGV. V shed 3 bases and J 6 bases; nucleotides not matched to a gene: 4. This CDR3 has 13 amino acids. CDR3 DNA: TGTGCCAGCAGCTTGACAGGGAAAGCTGAAGCTTTCTTT. This translates into CASSLTGKAEAFF.